Sequencing of this T cell receptor beta chain was carried out in a study of low-dose radiotherapy and immunotherapy resistance in tumors. Overall study: On an every-two-weeks schedule, patients received intravenous nivolumab 240 mg, along with ipilimumab 1 mg/kg every six weeks. Aspirin 300 mg was given orally each day for four cycles from cycle 1 day 1. Every two weeks, cyclophosphamide 200 mg/m2 was infused one day before radiation plus immunotherapy.

CDR1 and CDR2 from the germline V gene are SGDLS and YYNGEE. The CDR3 contains 13 residues. V shed 4 bases and J shed 6 bases, with 12 bases lying between them. Priming of first-strand cDNA relied on TRAV- and TRBV-specific primers (covering alpha and beta chains). The authors amplified TCRs for approximately 18 PCR cycles with a constant-region primer and a V-primer adapter. TCRdb redid the calling of the reads with MiXCR, one entry per CDR3 protein. The table includes tens of thousands of distinct CDR3 sequences, about 26% detected once. This clonotype was seen at least ten times. Sample time point: before trial treatment. Eligibility required advanced solid tumors lacking tumor-infiltrating lymphocytes.

Material: PBMCs, obtained before treatment. The source of this sequence is a male donor with rectosigmoid adenocarcinoma. V and J are TRBV9 and TRBJ2-3, with D perhaps TRBD1 or TRBD2 (6 bases each). The CDR3 is CASSIGGGDTQYF. CDR3 nucleotides: TGTGCCAGCAGCATCGGAGGGGGGGATACGCAGTATTTT.